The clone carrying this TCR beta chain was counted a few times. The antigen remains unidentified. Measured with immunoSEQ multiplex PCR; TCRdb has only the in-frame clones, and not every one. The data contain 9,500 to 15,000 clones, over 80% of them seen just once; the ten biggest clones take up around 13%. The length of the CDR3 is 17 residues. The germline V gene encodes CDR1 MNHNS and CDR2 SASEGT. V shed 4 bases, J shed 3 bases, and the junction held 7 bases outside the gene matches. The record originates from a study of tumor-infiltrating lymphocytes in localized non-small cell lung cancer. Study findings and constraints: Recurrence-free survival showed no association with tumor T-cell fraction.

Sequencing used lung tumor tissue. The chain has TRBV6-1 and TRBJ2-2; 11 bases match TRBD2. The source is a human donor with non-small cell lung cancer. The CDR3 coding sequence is TGTGCCAGCAGTGCTTTAGCGGGGGGGGGATACACCGGGGAGCTGTTTTTT. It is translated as CASSALAGGGYTGELFF.